This T cell receptor (beta chain) was captured in a study of early T cells in non-severe SARS-CoV-2 infection. The CDR3 sequence is 13 residues long. The V end was cut by 5 bases, the J end by 3 bases, with 12 bases between. CDR1 is SGHRS, CDR2 YFSETQ, per germline. General observations from the study: Anti-spike CD8 specificities were favored by VDJdb matching, whose results missed private and CD4 specificities.

In this sample, this clonotype turned up many times. Its target is unknown. Attachment of unique molecular identifiers was made to individual cDNA molecules. TCRdb itself ran the 5' RACE reads through MiXCR, one entry per CDR3 protein. Of 50,000 or so distinct CDR3 sequences listed, 4% to 5% are singletons. The rearrangement links TRBV5-1 to TRBJ2-7; D possibly matches TRBD1 or TRBD2 (5 bases each). The sequence was collected from an adult who was a healthcare worker with PCR-confirmed SARS-CoV-2 infection or an uninfected control (not recorded which). Sequenced input: whole blood. The CDR3: CASRTGLLYEQYF. CDR3 coding DNA: TGCGCCAGCAGGACGGGGCTCCTCTACGAGCAGTACTTC.